These 5 T cell receptor beta chains were all obtained from the same sample, sequenced in a study of graft-versus-host responses after intestinal transplantation. Antigens for these TCRs are unknown. Clones were sequenced by immunoSEQ multiplex PCR, and TCRdb holds only the in-frame ones, with some missing. The table has tens of thousands of clones, about 92% seen once; the top ten hold 2% to 2.5%. Material: unstimulated CD8+ T cells sorted from spleen or lymph node cells, obtained before intestinal transplant. The receptor set was obtained from a human donor who received an intestinal transplant.

V gene TRBV6-1 combines with J gene TRBJ1-2, with D unclear. Trimming took off 1 base at V and 4 bases at J, with 10 bases between the two ends. This CDR3 is built from 14 residues. CDR1 MNHNS and CDR2 SASEGT come from the germline V gene. DNA for the CDR3: TGTGCCAGCAGTGAAGAGTGGGAGGGCTATGGCTACACCTTC. It specifies CASSEEWEGYGYTF.

The V call is TRBV4-3, the J call TRBJ2-1; 12 bases line up with TRBD2. This CDR3 is built from 18 residues. Looked up from germline, CDR1 is LGHNA and CDR2 is YSLEER. The ends lost 0 bases at V and 9 bases at J; junction bases unmatched: 12. CDR3 in amino acids: CASSQDAFPSGGAGEQFF. The CDR3 DNA is TGCGCCAGCAGCCAAGATGCTTTTCCTAGCGGGGGGGCCGGTGAGCAGTTCTTC.

This chain connects TRBV7-9 to TRBJ1-3; a possible D gene is TRBD1 (6 bases). The germline CDR1 and CDR2 sequences are SEHNR and FQNEAQ (reference sequence). This CDR3 is built from 13 residues. The V end was cut by 8 bases, the J end by 2 bases, with 10 bases between. Here the CDR3 DNA reads TGTGCCAGCTCAGGGACACCTGGAAACACCATATATTTT. Encoded protein: CASSGTPGNTIYF.

The gene calls are TRBV7-5 and TRBJ2-7; the table's D gene call, TRBD2, was not cross checked with the DNA. TRBV7-5 constitutes a pseudogene. CDR3 length: 15 residues. CDR3 in DNA: TGTGCCAGAAGCTTTTCACGGGGGTTCGTCTACGAGCAGTACTTC. Encoded protein: CARSFSRGFVYEQYF.

This chain's CDR3 is CASSLGGTPYEQYF. The CDR3 region has the DNA TGTGCCAGCAGCTTGGGGGGGACTCCCTACGAGCAGTACTTC. The genes are TRBV5-8 and TRBJ2-7; D possibly corresponds to TRBD2 (6 bases). Deletions cut 0 bases from V and 2 bases from J, with 9 bases between. Germline CDR1 and CDR2: SGHTS and YDEGEE. This CDR3 has 14 amino acids.